The sequence of this T cell receptor (beta chain) was determined in a study of shared clonotypes between healthy human individuals. Data came from immunoSEQ multiplex PCR; TCRdb stores just in-frame clones and leaves some out. Among hundreds of thousands of clones listed, approximately 79% were seen once. Germline CDR1 is LNHNV and CDR2 is YYDKDF (reference sequence). This CDR3 comprises 15 residues. With 0 bases removed from V and 4 bases from J, the gap between germline ends came to 12 bases. The source material was memory CD4+ T cells sorted from blood. Subset in this sample: CD45RA-negative fraction. The TCR sequence derives from a woman aged 25 to 39 in good health. The gene calls are TRBV15 and TRBJ2-5, with D perhaps TRBD2 (6 bases). The DNA for the CDR3 is TGTGCCACCAGCAGAGATGGGAGGAGGCGAGAGACCCAGTACTTC. Amino acids: CATSRDGRRRETQYF.